These T cell receptor beta chains were read from a single sample in a study of control samples from healthy donors and cancer patients. Method: immunoSEQ multiplex PCR; TCRdb's copy keeps in-frame clones and lacks some. The sample shows 150,000 or so clones, 85% to 95% of them seen only once. The sequenced sample was PBMCs. These receptors originate from a man aged 60 to 75 with colorectal cancer. CDR3s include the opening cysteine and the closing phenylalanine or tryptophan. The order of the fields is CDR3 DNA, CDR3 protein, clone size, J gene, D gene, CDR3 length, V gene. A D gene is named only where the DNA matches it firmly. Some rows mark clone size as missing; the rest say once, few, many or name a class of expanded clone.

TGTGCCAGCAGCCCTCCCCTCGAGCGGGGTGGGAACGGGGAGCTGTTTTTT	CASSPPLERGGNGELFF	-	TRBJ2-2	TRBD2	17	TRBV11-2
TGTGCCTGGAGTCGGGCAGTAGGAACTAATGAAAAACTGTTTTTT	CAWSRAVGTNEKLFF	-	TRBJ1-4	-	15	TRBV30
TGCGCCAGCAGCTTGGACGGGGGCGGGCGCACTGAAGCTTTCTTT	CASSLDGGGRTEAFF	-	TRBJ1-1	-	15	TRBV5-1
TGTGCCAGCAGCAAAGGTCCACCTGACACCGGGGAGCTGTTTTTT	CASSKGPPDTGELFF	-	TRBJ2-2	-	15	TRBV21-1
TGCAGCGTGTACCCCGGCAGGGGAGGCTCTACTACTGAAGCTTTCTTT	CSVYPGRGGSTTEAFF	-	TRBJ1-1	-	16	TRBV29-1
TGTGCCAGCAGTGACCCTCAGGGCTACGAGCAGTACTTC	CASSDPQGYEQYF	-	TRBJ2-7	-	13	TRBV6-1
TGTGCCAGCATCCCGACAGGGGCCGGCAATCAGCCCCAGCATTTT	CASIPTGAGNQPQHF	-	TRBJ1-5	TRBD1	15	TRBV6-5
TGTGCCAGCAGTGACGGGGGGGCACTCTCCTACGAGCAGTACTTC	CASSDGGALSYEQYF	-	TRBJ2-7	TRBD2	15	TRBV2
TGTGCCAGCAGCCCGAGACAGGGGTCCCGGGGGGAGACCCAGTACTTC	CASSPRQGSRGETQYF	-	TRBJ2-5	TRBD1	16	TRBV5-8
TGTGCCAGCAGCCCCCAAATGAACACTGAAGCTTTCTTT	CASSPQMNTEAFF	-	TRBJ1-1	-	13	TRBV9
TGCGCCAGCAGCGTCACCGGGGGGATCCAGGATACGCAGTATTTT	CASSVTGGIQDTQYF	-	TRBJ2-3	TRBD2	15	TRBV5-1
TGTGCCAGCAGCTTGGCCCAAAGGACGGGTAACACTGAAGCTTTCTTT	CASSLAQRTGNTEAFF	-	TRBJ1-1	-	16	TRBV5-7
TGCAGTGCTAGTGAGGATATGAACACTGAAGCTTTCTTT	CSASEDMNTEAFF	-	TRBJ1-1	-	13	TRBV20-1
TGTGCCAGTAGTCGGACAGGGATGGAGAATTCACCCCTCCACTTT	CASSRTGMENSPLHF	-	TRBJ1-6	TRBD1	15	TRBV19
TGTGCCAGCAGCTTAGCCGAAACTAATGAAAAACTGTTTTTT	CASSLAETNEKLFF	-	TRBJ1-4	-	14	TRBV7-9
TGTGCCAGCAGCCGCGCCTTGGACAGCCTGGGGGGAAACACCATATATTTT	CASSRALDSLGGNTIYF	once	TRBJ1-3	-	17	TRBV11-2
TGCGCCAGCAGCGGGGCCGGACAGGGAGATACGCAGTATTTT	CASSGAGQGDTQYF	-	TRBJ2-3	TRBD1	14	TRBV5-1
TGTGCCAGCAGCTTAGCAGGCAGTCTTAACAATGAGCAGTTCTTC	CASSLAGSLNNEQFF	-	TRBJ2-1	-	15	TRBV7-6
TGTGCCACCAGTGATTTCGAGCTCGACACCGGGGAGCTGTTTTTT	CATSDFELDTGELFF	-	TRBJ2-2	-	15	TRBV24-1
TGTGCCAGTAGAGAATTGAGGGGGTTCTACGAGCAGTACTTC	CASRELRGFYEQYF	few	TRBJ2-7	-	14	TRBV11-2
TGTGCCAGCAGCACCAATTACAGGGGGCGAGGCACAGATACGCAGTATTTT	CASSTNYRGRGTDTQYF	once	TRBJ2-3	-	17	TRBV21-1
TGCGCCAGCAGCCGAAGACAGGGCCCTAGCTCCTACAATGAGCAGTTCTTC	CASSRRQGPSSYNEQFF	-	TRBJ2-1	TRBD1	17	TRBV4-3
TGTGCCAGTAGCGAAAGCCGGGAGACTAAAGCTTTCTTT	CASSESRETKAFF	-	TRBJ1-1	-	13	TRBV19
TGTGCCAGCAGCTTTAAGGCGGGGGGCGTGACAGATACGCAGTATTTT	CASSFKAGGVTDTQYF	-	TRBJ2-3	TRBD2	16	TRBV13
TGTGCCAGCAGTTACTTAACAGGGGGCGATGGCTACACCTTC	CASSYLTGGDGYTF	-	TRBJ1-2	TRBD1	14	TRBV6-5
TGTGCCAGCAGCTTAGTAGGGGGGGCGGGTGGCTACACCTTC	CASSLVGGAGGYTF	once	TRBJ1-2	-	14	TRBV7-9
TGTGCCAGCAGCCGGGACCTAGATACGCAGTATTTT	CASSRDLDTQYF	-	TRBJ2-3	-	12	TRBV9
TGTGCCACCTCCCCCACCCCCGGCGGAGGCTACACCTTC	CATSPTPGGGYTF	few	TRBJ1-2	-	13	TRBV5-6
TGTGCCAGCAGGGAGACAGGCAGCTCTGGAAACACCATATATTTT	CASRETGSSGNTIYF	-	TRBJ1-3	-	15	TRBV5-6
TGCAGTGCTAGAGACACCTATGGCTACACCTTC	CSARDTYGYTF	once	TRBJ1-2	-	11	TRBV20-1
TGTGCCAGCAGTTTCCAGGGAAACACTGAAGCTTTCTTT	CASSFQGNTEAFF	-	TRBJ1-1	-	13	TRBV12-3/TRBV12-4
TGTGCCATCAGTGAGTTTGGGGACGACAATGAGCAGTTCTTC	CAISEFGDDNEQFF	-	TRBJ2-1	-	14	TRBV10-3
TGTGCCACCTTCGACAGGGGATCCCCAGATACGCAGTATTTT	CATFDRGSPDTQYF	-	TRBJ2-3	TRBD1	14	TRBV6-5
TGTGCCAGTAGTATTTGGAACACTGAAGCTTTCTTT	CASSIWNTEAFF	few	TRBJ1-1	-	12	TRBV19
TGTGCCAGCAGCTCGATGGTCGCCACCTATAATTCACCCCTCCACTTT	CASSSMVATYNSPLHF	-	TRBJ1-6	-	16	TRBV28
TGCAGCGTTGGGGGCCAGGACTACACCTTC	CSVGGQDYTF	-	TRBJ1-2	-	10	TRBV29-1
TGTGCCAGCAGCTCAAGCGGGGGGGCTTTTGGCAATGAGCAGTTCTTC	CASSSSGGAFGNEQFF	-	TRBJ2-1	TRBD2	16	TRBV11-2
TGTGCCAGCAGCCCCGGTTATGGCACTGAAGCTTTCTTT	CASSPGYGTEAFF	-	TRBJ1-1	-	13	TRBV6-2/TRBV6-3
TGTGCCAGCAGCTTGTTTTCCGGGGCCGATGAGCAGTTCTTC	CASSLFSGADEQFF	-	TRBJ2-1	-	14	TRBV5-5
TGTGCCAGTAGTATTGACAGGCGATCAGCTCGATGGTTCTTC	CASSIDRRSARWFF	-	TRBJ2-1	-	14	TRBV19
TGTGCCAGCTCACCAAGGGCGGTGTTAGCGGGGGAGTGGGAGCAGTACTTC	CASSPRAVLAGEWEQYF	-	TRBJ2-7	TRBD2	17	TRBV18
TGTGCCAGTAGTATAGCAGGGGTCGCCTATGGCTACACCTTC	CASSIAGVAYGYTF	-	TRBJ1-2	-	14	TRBV19
TGTGCCAGCAGCTTGTCTCAGGGGAGAGTGGCTGAAAAACTGTTTTTT	CASSLSQGRVAEKLFF	-	TRBJ1-4	-	16	TRBV7-2
TGTGCCAGCAGTGAGGGGGGGGGCCCCTATGGCTACACCTTC	CASSEGGGPYGYTF	-	TRBJ1-2	-	14	TRBV2
TGTGCCAGCAGCGCGGTGACAGGGCGGACTGAAGCTTTCTTT	CASSAVTGRTEAFF	-	TRBJ1-1	TRBD1	14	TRBV9
TGTGCCAGCAGTAGGGGATGGGGCGATGAGCAGTTCTTC	CASSRGWGDEQFF	once	TRBJ2-1	-	13	TRBV25-1
TGCGCCAGCAGCGCCTCGACAGGGACCTACGAGCAGTACTTC	CASSASTGTYEQYF	-	TRBJ2-7	TRBD1	14	TRBV5-1
TGTGCCAGCTGGGACAGGCCACTTGGCTACACCTTC	CASWDRPLGYTF	-	TRBJ1-2	TRBD1	12	TRBV27
TGTGCCACCGTTCAACAAGTCTATAATTCACCCCTCCACTTT	CATVQQVYNSPLHF	few	TRBJ1-6	-	14	TRBV6-5
TGTGCCAGCAGTTACTCGCGGGGGGTCGGCAAAAACATTCAGTACTTC	CASSYSRGVGKNIQYF	-	TRBJ2-4	TRBD2	16	TRBV6-6
TGTGCCTGGAGTGGACGGACAGGAAGAATCGGGGAGCTGTTTTTT	CAWSGRTGRIGELFF	-	TRBJ2-2	TRBD1	15	TRBV30
TGCGCCAGCAGCCAAGATCTTGATCAGCCCCAGCATTTT	CASSQDLDQPQHF	-	TRBJ1-5	-	13	TRBV4-3
TGTGCCAGCAGCCTGGGTGGGGGAACCGGGGACATTCAGTACTTC	CASSLGGGTGDIQYF	-	TRBJ2-4	-	15	TRBV28
TGTGCCAGCAGTGGGGGACAACAAGAGACCCAGTACTTC	CASSGGQQETQYF	-	TRBJ2-5	-	13	TRBV2
TGTGCCAGCAGCCCGACAGGGGGTGACTATGGCTACACCTTC	CASSPTGGDYGYTF	-	TRBJ1-2	TRBD1	14	TRBV4-2